Listed below are T cell receptor beta chains from one sample, sequenced in a study of control samples from healthy donors and cancer patients. Sequenced by immunoSEQ multiplex PCR; TCRdb stores in-frame clones only, minus some. Of some 130,000 clones listed, roughly 92% are singletons. Sequences were obtained from blood. These receptors all stem from a young man in good health. CDR3s include the opening cysteine and the closing phenylalanine or tryptophan. The order of the fields is CDR3 length, J gene, D gene, clone size, V gene, CDR3 DNA, CDR3 protein. The D gene is left open where the match is weak. Some rows mark clone size as missing; the rest say once, few, many or name a class of expanded clone.

>15|TRBJ1-4|NA|few|TRBV12-5
TGTGCTAGTGGTTTACTTGTCGGGAAGGGTGAAAAACTGTTTTTT
CASGLLVGKGEKLFF
>16|TRBJ1-4|NA|NA|TRBV28
TGTGCCAGCAGTTTGGGGTTAGGGGGGCTGGATGAAAAACTGTTTTTT
CASSLGLGGLDEKLFF
>16|TRBJ2-7|TRBD2|NA|TRBV6-1
TGTGCCAGCAGTGAAGGAGGCGGGAGGGTCCGAAACGAGCAGTACTTC
CASSEGGGRVRNEQYF
>14|TRBJ2-3|NA|NA|TRBV28
TGTGCCAGCAGTTCGGGACTCCACACAGATACGCAGTATTTT
CASSSGLHTDTQYF
>16|TRBJ2-1|NA|NA|TRBV30
TGTGCCTGGAGTGCGGGACATAGGAGCTCCTACAATGAGCAGTTCTTC
CAWSAGHRSSYNEQFF
>15|TRBJ2-2|TRBD1|NA|TRBV6-2/TRBV6-3
TGTGCCAGCAGTTACGGGGACAGGGATTCCGGGGAGCTGTTTTTT
CASSYGDRDSGELFF
>14|TRBJ2-7|TRBD2|NA|TRBV6-2/TRBV6-3
TGTGCCAGCAGTAACCTAGCGGGAGCCTACGAGCAGTACTTC
CASSNLAGAYEQYF
>13|TRBJ2-1|NA|once|TRBV24-1
TGTGCCACCAGTTCGGAGTCCCCCCTAGGGCAGTTCTTC
CATSSESPLGQFF
>17|TRBJ1-5|NA|NA|TRBV5-6
TGTGCCAGCAGCTTGGCAGGGTCCCTCCTTAGCAATCAGCCCCAGCATTTT
CASSLAGSLLSNQPQHF
>15|TRBJ2-1|TRBD2|NA|TRBV4-2
TGTGCCAGCAGCCAAGAGCTAGCGGGGGCCCGGTCGCAGTTCTTC
CASSQELAGARSQFF
>14|TRBJ2-6|NA|NA|TRBV5-4
TGTGCCAGCAGCTTGGGGGCTGGGGCCAACGTCCTGACTTTC
CASSLGAGANVLTF
>15|TRBJ2-3|TRBD2|NA|TRBV29-1
TGCAGCGTTGTTCTAGCGGGAGGGAGGATGGATACGCAGTATTTT
CSVVLAGGRMDTQYF
>16|TRBJ1-5|TRBD1|NA|TRBV7-2
TGTGCCAGCAGCCCATTACTGGACAGGGTCGATCAGCCCCAGCATTTT
CASSPLLDRVDQPQHF
>15|TRBJ2-5|TRBD1|NA|TRBV7-9
TGTGCCAGCAGTAAGATGAACAGGGGACAAGAGACCCAGTACTTC
CASSKMNRGQETQYF
>13|TRBJ2-7|NA|once|TRBV9
TGTGCCAGCAGCGTAGATGACGGGCGGGAGCAGTACTTC
CASSVDDGREQYF
>14|TRBJ1-4|TRBD1|NA|TRBV30
TGTGCCTGGAGTCGGGGACAGGGTAATGAAAAACTGTTTTTT
CAWSRGQGNEKLFF
>16|TRBJ2-7|TRBD2|NA|TRBV4-2
TGTGCCAGCAGCCAAGAGGGACTAGCGGGAGTGAGAGAGCAGTACTTC
CASSQEGLAGVREQYF
>17|TRBJ2-7|TRBD1|NA|TRBV27
TGTGCCAGCAGTTGGAGTCCCGGGACAGGGGGTTTTCATGAGCAGTACTTC
CASSWSPGTGGFHEQYF
>17|TRBJ2-1|NA|NA|TRBV9
TGTGCCAGCAGCGTCCGGGACCAAGCGAGCTCCTACAATGAGCAGTTCTTC
CASSVRDQASSYNEQFF
>14|TRBJ1-2|NA|once|TRBV6-5
TGTGCCAGCAGTTACCGTCCAGGATTCTATGGCTACACCTTC
CASSYRPGFYGYTF
>16|TRBJ2-5|NA|once|TRBV4-2
TGTGCCAGCAGCCAAACCGTAGGAGGAGTTCAAGAGACCCAGTACTTC
CASSQTVGGVQETQYF
>15|TRBJ2-7|NA|NA|TRBV6-1
TGTGCCAGCAGTGAAGCGTCCGGCAGGGTTTACGAGCAGTACTTC
CASSEASGRVYEQYF